The 2 T cell receptor beta chains reported below all come from one sample, sequenced in a study of blood T cell repertoires in COVID-19 (dated by TCRdb to 2019 to 2021). To prepare the library, the immunoSEQ multiplex PCR assay was applied. This is the immuneACCESS table as TCRdb keeps it, with only in-frame sequences that have V and J called. A part of the clones is gone; compared with another copy, unresolved V genes explain less than half, and the rest is unexplained. Counted in this sample were 200,000 to 250,000 clones; around nine tenths of them appeared once. Approximately 3% of the sample goes to the ten largest clones. The sequencing input was peripheral blood. The receptors shown here come from a man between 60 and 70 years old with acute or convalescent COVID-19.

The chain carries TRBV9 and TRBJ2-3; maybe TRBD2 (6 bases). The CDR3 runs 17 residues. Trimming took off 0 bases at V and 0 bases at J, with 14 bases between the two ends. CDR1 SGDLS and CDR2 YYNGEE come from the germline V gene. The CDR3 DNA is TGTGCCAGCAGCGTAGTGGCGACTAGGACCAGCACAGATACGCAGTATTTT. Protein product: CASSVVATRTSTDTQYF.

The rearrangement links TRBV14 to TRBJ2-2; 10 bases are shared with TRBD2. CDR3 length: 18 amino acids. With V trimmed by 4 bases and J by 7 bases, 15 bases remained unmatched. In germline, CDR1 is SGHDN, CDR2 FVKESK. The CDR3 region is CASSRGASGGPKGGELFF. The DNA of the CDR3 is TGTGCCAGCAGCCGGGGAGCTAGCGGGGGCCCGAAGGGCGGGGAGCTGTTTTTT. Full variable domain (remainder filled in from reference TRBV14 and TRBJ2-2): EAGVTQFPSHSVIEKGQTVTLRCDPISGHDNLYWYRRVMGKEIKFLLHFVKESKQDESGMPNNRFLAERTGGTYSTLKVQPAELEDSGVYFCASSRGASGGPKGGELFFGEGSRLTVL.